This T cell receptor (beta chain) was recorded in a study of shared clonotypes between healthy human individuals (dated by TCRdb to 2018 to 2021). Describing the broader study: The cohort included three men and two women between 18 and 49 years of age. For each donor, three plates each were used for CD4 naive and CD4 memory, two plates were used for CD8 naive, and one plate was used for CD8 memory. The study deeply sequenced blood TCR repertoires of five healthy adults to estimate repertoire size and the extent of clonotype sharing between individuals. To increase sequencing depth and limit assay-specific biases, different laboratories used diverse techniques to prepare libraries and sequence TCR repertoires. Leukapheresis yielded between about 0.8 and 8.9 billion PBMCs per donor.

Via the germline V gene (reference sequence), CDR1 is SEHNR and CDR2 FQNEAQ. The CDR3 spans 14 residues, from the cysteine through the phenylalanine. The kept DNA is CDR3 alone, 42 bases in frame from the first base. V and J are truncated by 8 bases and 1 base respectively, leaving an intervening sequence of 14 bases. CD8 naive samples consisted of CD45RO-negative cells that were positively selected for CCR7, yielding a CD45RA+CCR7+ population without TemRA cells. The donors were healthy, HIV-negative adults with no recently reported acute infections or vaccinations. All donors were Caucasian adults living in Nashville, Tennessee, USA. Blood was obtained by leukapheresis, after which PBMCs were separated by Ficoll-Histopaque density gradient centrifugation and cryopreserved in liquid nitrogen vapor phase. Purity and quantity of every magnetically sorted T cell population were checked by analytical flow cytometry. Each sorted fraction had its genomic DNA isolated and then quantified by UV absorbance on a Nanodrop 2000c.

In regard to this clone: No antigen is known for it. No base qualities exist here, and no much larger clone lies one base off it.

Study-wide findings and limitations: Because the study included only a small number of donors, the genetic and exposure-history diversity represented was limited. Even with the large sequencing depth, rarefaction of the sorted-subset datasets indicated that sequencing was incomplete. Sampling was restricted to blood, and TCR repertoires in tissue are likely to differ from TCR repertoires in blood. Pairwise subsampling indicated that sequencing depth was expected to affect the degree of clonotype sharing among donors. Larger estimated clonotype richness was generally found for naive subsets than for memory subsets. When four donors were compared, the shared fraction of clonotypes was about 5% for naive CD4, 3.5% to 4% for naive CD8, about 2.5% for memory CD4, and less than 0.5% for memory CD8. Compared with non-shared clonotypes, the clonotypes found in all four sorted-subset donors had higher generation probabilities.

TCR CDR3 regions were amplified from genomic DNA by multiplex PCR using the deep immunoSEQ assay. Extracted genomic DNA from each cell subset was distributed evenly across all wells of several immunoSEQ 96-well plates, and each plate was treated as a replicate. For sorted subsets, each replicate PCR was loaded with 200 ng genomic DNA, equivalent to 30,000 or so T cell genomes. The purified libraries were quantified using a Qubit 3.0 fluorometer, sized with a Bioanalyzer 2100, and then quantified again using the KAPA Library Quantification kit. Every immunoSEQ 96-well plate was sequenced on a separate single-read 150-cycle Illumina NextSeq 550 flow cell. The published analysis was carried out like this. The immunoSEQ output contained only junctional sequences without quality scores, so filtering could not match that applied to full-length reads. To assign V/J genes and CDR3, sequences were annotated against IMGT germline references using PyIR, a Python wrapper for IgBLAST v1.9. Reads were removed for weak V/J assignments (E-value above 1e-6), missing CDR3, stop codons, out-of-frame junctions, or ambiguous translated residues. V3J clonotypes were defined by identical inferred V gene, J gene, and CDR3 amino acid sequence. The percentage overlap between two repertoires was calculated by dividing the number of shared unique clonotypes by the size of the smaller repertoire. Repertoire richness was assessed with RTK rarefaction, the Chao1 estimator, and Recon v2.1 estimates of unobserved clonotypes. For all TCRbeta clonotypes obtained by the gDNA method from several donors, generation probabilities were computed with OLGA. What TCRdb holds here is the immuneACCESS table cut down to in-frame rearrangements. Part of the clones is not present; checked against another copy, under half of the missing clones reflect an unresolved V gene, and the others are unexplained. V and J calls and clone size are copied from that table; D and trimming were computed from the DNA. A total of about 2.1 million clones appear in this sample, around 95% of them only once. Clones ranked in the top ten supply roughly 1.7% of the sample.

The TCR comes from a young man in good health. Some clones in this sample may be carry-over from other donors' samples. The sequenced material came from naive CD8+ T cells from PBMCs. Explained via the paper, the cell subset or site label denotes: CD45RA+CCR7+. The receptor chain draws on TRBV7-9 and TRBJ2-5; the D gene assignment is perhaps TRBD1 or TRBD2, with each matching 5 bases. This receptor carries the CDR3 CASGTVGFQETQYF. The nucleotides are TGTGCCAGCGGGACGGTAGGGTTCCAAGAGACCCAGTACTTC.